These 23 T cell receptor beta chains were sequenced from one sample in a study of cytomegalovirus exposure and HLA in healthy donors (dated by TCRdb to 2016 to 2017). Library preparation was by the immunoSEQ multiplex PCR assay. For the multiplex PCR, a mixture combining 60 forward primers for TCR Vbeta segments and 13 reverse primers for TCR Jbeta segments was used. Not all clones reach the TCRdb copy of this immuneACCESS table, which keeps in-frame sequences only. Checked studies attribute under half of the gap to unresolved V genes and leave the rest unexplained. For this sample there are 90,000 to 110,000 clones; about 80% appear just once. The top ten hold more than 6% of the sample. Source material: PBMCs. The receptors stem from a woman aged 45-65 years in good health and CMV-seropositive.

The J gene is TRBJ2-7, the V gene TRBV7-6, with 7 bases fitting TRBD1. The length of the CDR3 is 15 residues. Unmatched junction bases numbered 7, after V lost 5 bases and J lost 0 bases. Germline loops: CDR1 SGHVS, CDR2 FNYEAQ. The CDR3 protein is CASSPGQASSYEQYF. CDR3 coding DNA: TGTGCCAGCAGCCCCGGACAGGCAAGCTCCTACGAGCAGTACTTC.

CDR3 region: CASSSRQGSDTQYF. CDR3 in DNA: TGTGCCAGCAGCTCGAGACAGGGGTCAGATACGCAGTATTTT. This chain connects TRBV7-8 to TRBJ2-3; 8 bases align to TRBD1. V was clipped by 4 bases and J by 4 bases; unmatched bases: 4. Germline CDR1 SGHVS, CDR2 FQNEAQ. CDR3 length equals 14 residues. Based on the CDR3 plus reference TRBV7-8 and TRBJ2-3, the full variable domain is GAGVSQSPRYKVAKRGQDVALRCDPISGHVSLFWYQQALGQGPEFLTYFQNEAQLDKSGLPSDRFFAERPEGSVSTLKIQRTQQEDSAVYLCASSSRQGSDTQYFGPGTRLTVL.

This sequence joins TRBV6-4 and TRBJ2-2; 7 bases fit TRBD2. Germline loops: CDR1 MRHNA, CDR2 SNTAGT. The V segment lost 2 bases and the J segment 4 bases; nucleotides outside the gene matches: 1. This CDR3 contains 14 residues. The CDR3 here is CASSDREVTGELFF. The CDR3 coding sequence is TGTGCCAGCAGTGACCGGGAGGTCACCGGGGAGCTGTTTTTT.

The chain uses TRBV4-3 and TRBJ1-1; no definite D call. Trimming stripped 0 bases from V and 10 bases from J, with 15 bases between. Germline lookup yields CDR1 LGHNA and CDR2 YSLEER. The CDR3 is 14 residues long. In DNA, the CDR3 is TGCGCCAGCAGCCAAGATCTCGGGAAGTGGGGAGCTTTCTTT. Residues: CASSQDLGKWGAFF.

This clone was counted between two and nine times. The chain has TRBV4-1 and TRBJ2-6; TRBD2 is a possible D gene (7 bases). Trimming removed 5 bases at V and 1 base at J, with 12 bases between. The length of the CDR3 is 16 residues. CDR1 is MGHRA and CDR2 is YSYEKL in the germline V gene. In DNA, the CDR3 is TGCGCCAGCAGCTCCGGGGGGCGTTCTGGGGCCAACGTCCTGACTTTC. The encoded protein is CASSSGGRSGANVLTF.

The rearrangement uses TRBV9 and TRBJ2-3; D might be TRBD2 (6 bases). Deletions cut 3 bases from V and 2 bases from J, with 13 bases between. Germline lookup yields CDR1 SGDLS and CDR2 YYNGEE. The CDR3 extends over 15 amino acids. The CDR3 region is CASSGLGRHTDTQYF. As DNA, the CDR3 is TGTGCCAGCAGCGGACTAGGGCGCCACACAGATACGCAGTATTTT.

V gene TRBV5-1 combines with J gene TRBJ2-5, with a tentative D call TRBD2 (6 bases). CDR1 and CDR2 (germline): SGHRS, YFSETQ. This CDR3 is built from 14 residues. V dropped 2 bases and J dropped 5 bases, with 13 bases sitting between them. CDR3: CASSLKTGVETQYF. As DNA, the CDR3 is TGCGCCAGCAGCTTAAAGACGGGAGTGGAGACCCAGTACTTC.

The V and J genes are TRBV18 and TRBJ1-6; D not certain. Germline CDR1 is KGHSH and CDR2 is LQKENI. Trimming took 4 bases from V and 10 from J, leaving 17 bases between them. This CDR3 region has 15 residues. CDR3 coding DNA: TGTGCCAGCTCACGACCTGGGAGGGCAGAGTCACCCCTCCACTTT. Translating gives CASSRPGRAESPLHF.

V gene TRBV5-1 combines with J gene TRBJ2-5, with D possibly being TRBD2 (5 bases). The CDR3 runs to 14 residues. V was shortened by 4 bases and J by 4 bases, with 14 bases between the two germline ends. Per germline, CDR1 SGHRS and CDR2 YFSETQ. This CDR3 reads CASSPGLWRETQYF. The CDR3 DNA sequence: TGCGCCAGCAGCCCCGGACTCTGGCGAGAGACCCAGTACTTC.

This clone was detected once. The rearrangement links TRBV9 to TRBJ2-3; D not certain. Trimming cost V 4 bases and J 4 bases, with 13 bases left between them. CDR1 is SGDLS and CDR2 is YYNGEE in the germline V gene. The CDR3 length is 14 residues. CDR3 DNA sequence: TGTGCCAGCAGCATCCAGTTGTTGGCAGATACGCAGTATTTT. Its protein product is CASSIQLLADTQYF.

CDR3 loop: CSVEISDNEQFF. The DNA for the CDR3 is TGCAGCGTTGAAATATCCGACAATGAGCAGTTCTTC. The chain recombines TRBV29-1 with TRBJ2-1; D is unresolved. V was pared by 2 bases and J by 5 bases, with 7 bases between. The CDR3 sequence is 12 residues long. In germline, CDR1 is SQVTM, CDR2 ANQGSEA.

The chain recombines TRBV6-4 with TRBJ1-1; D call uncertain. Per the germline V gene, CDR1 is MRHNA and CDR2 is SNTAGT. This CDR3 contains 12 residues. V was clipped by 9 bases and J by 1 base, with 9 bases between them. In nucleotides, the CDR3 is TGTGCCAGGAGGGTGTGGAACACTGAAGCTTTCTTT. This sequence encodes CARRVWNTEAFF.

V is TRBV21-1 and J is TRBJ1-2; TRBD1 is taken as the D call from the table, unchecked against the DNA. TRBV21-1 is listed as a pseudogene. The CDR3 has 15 amino acids. Here the CDR3 DNA reads TGTGCCAGCAGCGAATCCTGCAGGGGGGAATATGGCTACACCTTC. Encoded protein: CASSESCRGEYGYTF.

V is TRBV6-1 and J is TRBJ2-7; the match to TRBD1 covers 11 bases. The CDR3 extends over 14 amino acids. Germline CDR1 is MNHNS and CDR2 is SASEGT. The ends lost 5 bases at V and 7 bases at J; junction bases unmatched: 7. The CDR3 loop reads CASSTRTGGWEQYF. CDR3 in DNA: TGTGCCAGCAGTACACGGACAGGGGGCTGGGAGCAGTACTTC.

The chain couples TRBV5-1 to TRBJ1-1, with a possible D match to TRBD1 (5 bases). Trimming removed 3 bases from V and 6 bases from J, with 15 bases in between. CDR1 is SGHRS, CDR2 YFSETQ, per germline. The CDR3 totals 14 residues. The CDR3 sequence: CASSSGKGRPEAFF. The CDR3 region has the DNA TGCGCCAGCAGCTCAGGGAAGGGTCGCCCTGAAGCTTTCTTT.

The chain combines TRBV7-3 with TRBJ1-6; 7 bases fit TRBD1. The V gene's germline CDR1 is SGHTA and CDR2 FQGTGA. Losses at the gene ends were 2 bases for V and 9 bases for J; bases not matched to a gene: 4. CDR3 length: 14 amino acids. In nucleotides, the CDR3 is TGTGCCAGCAGCTTATCCAGGGGGAGTTCACCCCTCCACTTT. Its protein product is CASSLSRGSSPLHF. The full variable domain, in which reference TRBV7-3 and TRBJ1-6 provide the parts outside the CDR3, is GAGVSQTPSNKVTEKGKYVELRCDPISGHTALYWYRQSLGQGPEFLIYFQGTGAADDSGLPNDRFFAVRPEGSVSTLKIQRTERGDSAVYLCASSLSRGSSPLHFGNGTRLTVT.

This chain uses TRBV5-1 with TRBJ2-7; 8 bases align to TRBD1. J lost 2 bases, V lost 4 bases, and 5 bases had no gene match. The CDR3 totals 14 residues. Germline V gene data show CDR1 as SGHRS and CDR2 as YFSETQ. CDR3 sequence reads: CASSMDRVAYEQYF. The CDR3 coding sequence is TGCGCCAGCAGCATGGACAGGGTTGCCTACGAGCAGTACTTC.

The J gene is TRBJ2-3, the V gene TRBV10-3; weak D call: TRBD2 (6 bases). CDR3 length: 14 amino acids. Trimming took off 8 bases at V and 2 bases at J, with 14 bases between the two ends. CDR1 is ENHRY, CDR2 SYGVKD, per germline. The CDR3 reads CAISPGENTDTQYF. The DNA for the CDR3 is TGTGCCATCTCCCCGGGGGAAAACACAGATACGCAGTATTTT.

This chain joins TRBV7-2 and TRBJ2-1; TRBD2 aligns across 7 bases. The V gene's germline CDR1 is SGHTA and CDR2 FQGNSA. J gave up 0 bases and V 5 bases, and 4 bases lay outside the gene matches. The CDR3 length is 15 residues. The CDR3 sequence is CASSPRTSSYNEQFF. CDR3 in DNA: TGTGCCAGCAGCCCTAGGACTAGCTCCTACAATGAGCAGTTCTTC.

The chain has TRBV4-2 and TRBJ1-1; D is unresolved. Trimming shortened V by 0 bases and J by 7 bases, and 9 bases separated the two germline ends. CDR3 length: 13 residues. Germline-derived CDR1 and CDR2 are LGHNA and YNFKEQ. The CDR3 here is CASSQDLVGEAFF. As DNA, the CDR3 is TGTGCCAGCAGCCAAGATCTAGTCGGTGAAGCTTTCTTT.

CDR3 bases: TGCGCCAGCAGCTTGGGAGACAGATATGGCTACACCTTC. As protein: CASSLGDRYGYTF. J is TRBJ1-2 and V is TRBV5-1; weak D call: TRBD1 (5 bases). Germline values: CDR1 SGHRS, CDR2 YFSETQ. The CDR3 totals 13 residues. V was pared by 0 bases and J by 5 bases, with 8 bases between.

This clone was detected a few times. The J gene is TRBJ2-1, the V gene TRBV7-2; 7 bases are shared with TRBD2. Germline assignment: CDR1 SGHTA and CDR2 FQGNSA. This CDR3 is 15 amino acids long. The junction had 8 bases not matched to a gene; V was cut back by 1 base and J by 8 bases. CDR3 protein: CASSLVRGGGDEQFF. Written as DNA, the CDR3 is TGTGCCAGCAGCTTAGTTCGCGGGGGTGGGGATGAGCAGTTCTTC.

The V call is TRBV10-3, the J call TRBJ2-6; a weak D match, TRBD1 (6 bases). Germline V gene data show CDR1 as ENHRY and CDR2 as SYGVKD. The CDR3 has 16 residues. Trimming took 0 bases from V and 2 from J, leaving 8 bases between them. The CDR3 bases are TGTGCCATCAGTGAGTCGCCAGGGGCTGGGGCCAACGTCCTGACTTTC. Translation: CAISESPGAGANVLTF.